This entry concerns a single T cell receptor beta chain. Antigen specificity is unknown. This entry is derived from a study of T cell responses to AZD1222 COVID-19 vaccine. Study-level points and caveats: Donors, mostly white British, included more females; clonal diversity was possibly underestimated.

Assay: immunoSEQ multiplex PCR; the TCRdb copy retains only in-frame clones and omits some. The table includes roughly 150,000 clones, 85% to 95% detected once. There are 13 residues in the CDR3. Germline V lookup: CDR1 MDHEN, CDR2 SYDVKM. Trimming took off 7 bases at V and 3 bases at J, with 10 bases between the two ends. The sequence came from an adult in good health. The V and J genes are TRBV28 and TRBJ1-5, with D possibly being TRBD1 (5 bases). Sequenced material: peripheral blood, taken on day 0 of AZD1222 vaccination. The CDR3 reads CASKPRDNQPQHF. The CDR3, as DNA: TGTGCCAGCAAACCCAGGGACAATCAGCCCCAGCATTTT.